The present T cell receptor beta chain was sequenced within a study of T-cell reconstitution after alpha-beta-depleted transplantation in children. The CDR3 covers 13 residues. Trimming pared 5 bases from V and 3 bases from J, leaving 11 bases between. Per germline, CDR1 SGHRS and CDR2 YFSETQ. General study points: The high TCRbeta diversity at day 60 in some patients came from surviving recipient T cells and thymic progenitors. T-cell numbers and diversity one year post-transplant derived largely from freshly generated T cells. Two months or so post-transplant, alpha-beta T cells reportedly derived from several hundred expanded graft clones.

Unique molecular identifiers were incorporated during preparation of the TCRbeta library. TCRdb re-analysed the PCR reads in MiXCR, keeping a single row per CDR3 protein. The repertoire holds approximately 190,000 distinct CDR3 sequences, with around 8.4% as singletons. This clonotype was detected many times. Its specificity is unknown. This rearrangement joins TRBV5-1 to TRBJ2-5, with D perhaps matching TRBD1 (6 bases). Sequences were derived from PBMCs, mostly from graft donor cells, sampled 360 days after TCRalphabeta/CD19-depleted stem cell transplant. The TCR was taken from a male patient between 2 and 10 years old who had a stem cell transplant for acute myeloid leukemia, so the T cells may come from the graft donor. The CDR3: CASSFKGEETQYF. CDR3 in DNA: TGCGCCAGCAGTTTCAAGGGGGAAGAGACCCAGTACTTC.